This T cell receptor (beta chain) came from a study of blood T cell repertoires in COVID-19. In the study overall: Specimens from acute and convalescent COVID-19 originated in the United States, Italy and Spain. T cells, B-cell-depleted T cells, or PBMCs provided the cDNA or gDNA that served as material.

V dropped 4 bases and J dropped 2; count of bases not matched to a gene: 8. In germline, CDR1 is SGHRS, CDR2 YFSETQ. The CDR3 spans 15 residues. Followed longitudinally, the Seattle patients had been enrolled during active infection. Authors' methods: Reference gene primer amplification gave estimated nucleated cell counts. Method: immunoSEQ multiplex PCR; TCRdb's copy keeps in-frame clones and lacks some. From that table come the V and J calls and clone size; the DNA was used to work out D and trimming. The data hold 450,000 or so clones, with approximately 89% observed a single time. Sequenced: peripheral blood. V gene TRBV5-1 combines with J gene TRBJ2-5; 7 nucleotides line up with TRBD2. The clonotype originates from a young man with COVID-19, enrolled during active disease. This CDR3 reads CASSITAGIQETQYF. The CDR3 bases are TGCGCCAGCAGCATTACAGCGGGAATACAAGAGACCCAGTACTTC. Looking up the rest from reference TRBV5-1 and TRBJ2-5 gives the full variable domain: KAGVTQTPRYLIKTRGQQVTLSCSPISGHRSVSWYQQTPGQGLQFLFEYFSETQRNKGNFPGRFSGRQFSNSRSEMNVSTLELGDSALYLCASSITAGIQETQYFGPGTRLLVL.